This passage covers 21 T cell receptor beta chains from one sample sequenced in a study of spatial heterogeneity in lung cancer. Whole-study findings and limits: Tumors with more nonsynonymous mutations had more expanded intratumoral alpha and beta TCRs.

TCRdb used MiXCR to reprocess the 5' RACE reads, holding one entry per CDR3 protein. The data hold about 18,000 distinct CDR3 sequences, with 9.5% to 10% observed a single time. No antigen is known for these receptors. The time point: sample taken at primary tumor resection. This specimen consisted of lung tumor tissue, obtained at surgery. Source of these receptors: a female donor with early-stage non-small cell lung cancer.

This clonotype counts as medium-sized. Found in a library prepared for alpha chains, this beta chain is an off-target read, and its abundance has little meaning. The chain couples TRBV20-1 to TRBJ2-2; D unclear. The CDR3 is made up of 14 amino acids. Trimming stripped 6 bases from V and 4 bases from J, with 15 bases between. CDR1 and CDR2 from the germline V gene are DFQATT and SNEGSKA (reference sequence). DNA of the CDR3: TGCAGTGCCCTCTCTTATGTGGGCACCGGGGAGCTGTTTTTT. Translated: CSALSYVGTGELFF.

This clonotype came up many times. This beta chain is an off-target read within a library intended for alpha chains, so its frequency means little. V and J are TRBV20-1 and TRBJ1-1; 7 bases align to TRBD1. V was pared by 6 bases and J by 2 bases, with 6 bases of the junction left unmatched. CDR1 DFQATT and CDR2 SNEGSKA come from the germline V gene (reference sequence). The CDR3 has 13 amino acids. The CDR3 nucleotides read TGCAGTGCCTTGGGACAGACAAACACTGAAGCTTTCTTT. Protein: CSALGQTNTEAFF.

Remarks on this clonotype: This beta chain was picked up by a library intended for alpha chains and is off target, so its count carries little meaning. The CDR3: CASSSSGTGETQYF. CDR3 nucleotide sequence: TGTGCCAGCAGCTCTAGCGGGACAGGAGAGACCCAGTACTTC. V usage is TRBV5-6 and J usage is TRBJ2-5; D may be TRBD2 (9 bases). The germline gives CDR1 SGHDT, CDR2 YYEEEE. This CDR3 spans 14 amino acids. V was clipped by 3 bases and J by 4 bases, with 13 bases between them. Filled out from reference TRBV5-6 and TRBJ2-5, the complete variable domain reads DAGVTQSPTHLIKTRGQQVTLRCSPKSGHDTVSWYQQALGQGPQFIFQYYEEEERQRGNFPDRFSGHQFPNYSSELNVNALLLGDSALYLCASSSSGTGETQYFGPGTRLLVL.

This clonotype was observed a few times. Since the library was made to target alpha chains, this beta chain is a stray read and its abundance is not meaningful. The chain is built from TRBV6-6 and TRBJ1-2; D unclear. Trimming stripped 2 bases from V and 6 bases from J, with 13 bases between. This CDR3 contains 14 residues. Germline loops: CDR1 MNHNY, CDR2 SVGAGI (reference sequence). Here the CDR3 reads CASSYAQLSDGYTF. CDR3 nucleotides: TGTGCCAGCAGTTACGCACAGCTGAGTGATGGCTACACCTTC.

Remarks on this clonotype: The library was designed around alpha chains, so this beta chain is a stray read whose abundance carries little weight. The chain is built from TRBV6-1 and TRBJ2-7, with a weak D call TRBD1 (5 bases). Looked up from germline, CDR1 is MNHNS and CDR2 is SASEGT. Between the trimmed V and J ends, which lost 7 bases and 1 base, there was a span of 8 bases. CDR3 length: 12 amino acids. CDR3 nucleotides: TGTGCCAGCACTGACAGATCCTACGAGCAGTACTTC. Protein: CASTDRSYEQYF.

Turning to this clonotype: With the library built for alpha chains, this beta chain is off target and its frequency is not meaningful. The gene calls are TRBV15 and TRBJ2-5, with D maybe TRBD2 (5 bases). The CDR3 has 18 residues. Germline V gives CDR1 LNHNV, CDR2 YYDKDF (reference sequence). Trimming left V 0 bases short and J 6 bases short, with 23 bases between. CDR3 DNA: TGTGCCACCAGCAGAGATATCACGGAGGCAGTAGGAAGGAAGACCCAGTACTTC. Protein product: CATSRDITEAVGRKTQYF.

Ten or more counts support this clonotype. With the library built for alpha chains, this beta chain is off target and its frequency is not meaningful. CDR3 DNA sequence: TGTGCCAGCACAGAGGGTGGTCAGCCCCAGCATTTT. Translating gives CASTEGGQPQHF. The chain has TRBV2 and TRBJ1-5; D is unclear. This CDR3 region has 12 residues. Deletions cut 7 bases from V and 6 bases from J, with 10 bases between. CDR1 and CDR2 from the germline V gene are SNHLY and FYNNEI.

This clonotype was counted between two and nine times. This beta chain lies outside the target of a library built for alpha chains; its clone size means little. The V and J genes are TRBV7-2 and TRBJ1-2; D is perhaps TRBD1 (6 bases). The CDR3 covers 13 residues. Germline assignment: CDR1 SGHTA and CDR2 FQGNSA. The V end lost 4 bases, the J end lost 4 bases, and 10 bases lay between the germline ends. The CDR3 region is CASSSGQLYGYTF. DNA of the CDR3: TGTGCCAGCAGCTCCGGACAGCTCTATGGCTACACCTTC.

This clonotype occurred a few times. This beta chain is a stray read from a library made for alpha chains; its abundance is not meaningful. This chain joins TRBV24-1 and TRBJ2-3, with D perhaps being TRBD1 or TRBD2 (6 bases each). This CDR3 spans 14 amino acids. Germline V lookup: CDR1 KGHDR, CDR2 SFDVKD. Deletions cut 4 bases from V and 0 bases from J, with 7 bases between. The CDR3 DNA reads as TGTGCCACCAGTGAGGGGGGCAGCACAGATACGCAGTATTTT. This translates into CATSEGGSTDTQYF.

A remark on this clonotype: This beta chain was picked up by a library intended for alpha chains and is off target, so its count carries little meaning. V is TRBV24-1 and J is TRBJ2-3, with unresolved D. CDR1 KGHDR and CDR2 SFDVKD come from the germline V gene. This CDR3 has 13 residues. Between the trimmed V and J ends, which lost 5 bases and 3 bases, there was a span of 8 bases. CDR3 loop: CATSGHRTDTQYF. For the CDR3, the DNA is TGTGCCACCAGTGGACATAGAACAGATACGCAGTATTTT.

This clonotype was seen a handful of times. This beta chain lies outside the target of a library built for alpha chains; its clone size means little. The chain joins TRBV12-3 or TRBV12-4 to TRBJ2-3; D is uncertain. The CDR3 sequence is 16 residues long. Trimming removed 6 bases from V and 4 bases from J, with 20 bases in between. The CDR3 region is CASSPAAVGGADTQYF. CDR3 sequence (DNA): TGTGCCAGCAGCCCCGCGGCCGTGGGTGGGGCAGATACGCAGTATTTT.

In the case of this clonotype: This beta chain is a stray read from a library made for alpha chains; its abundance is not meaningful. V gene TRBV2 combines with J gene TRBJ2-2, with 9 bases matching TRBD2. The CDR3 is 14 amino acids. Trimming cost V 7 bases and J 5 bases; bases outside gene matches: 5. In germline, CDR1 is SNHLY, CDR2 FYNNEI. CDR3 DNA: TGTGCCAGCACCACTAGCGGGTTTACCGGGGAGCTGTTTTTT. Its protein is CASTTSGFTGELFF. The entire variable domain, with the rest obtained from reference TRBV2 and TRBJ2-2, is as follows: EPEVTQTPSHQVTQMGQEVILRCVPISNHLYFYWYRQILGQKVEFLVSFYNNEISEKSEIFDDQFSVERPDGSNFTLKIRSTKLEDSAMYFCASTTSGFTGELFFGEGSRLTVL.

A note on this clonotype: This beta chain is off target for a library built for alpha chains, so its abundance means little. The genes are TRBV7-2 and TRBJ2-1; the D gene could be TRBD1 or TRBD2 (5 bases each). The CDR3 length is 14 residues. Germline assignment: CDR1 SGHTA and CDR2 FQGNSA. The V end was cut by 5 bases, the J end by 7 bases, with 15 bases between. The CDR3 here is CASSRPGPGNEQFF. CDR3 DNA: TGTGCCAGCAGCCGACCGGGACCAGGGAATGAGCAGTTCTTC.

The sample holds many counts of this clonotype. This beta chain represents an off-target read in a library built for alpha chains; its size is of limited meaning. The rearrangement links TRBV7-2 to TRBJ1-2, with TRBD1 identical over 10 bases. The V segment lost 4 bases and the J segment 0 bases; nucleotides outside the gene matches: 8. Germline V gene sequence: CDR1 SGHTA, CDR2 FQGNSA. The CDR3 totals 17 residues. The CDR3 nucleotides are TGTGCCAGCAGCTCCGACAGGGGGCGAATCTCTAACTATGGCTACACCTTC. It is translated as CASSSDRGRISNYGYTF. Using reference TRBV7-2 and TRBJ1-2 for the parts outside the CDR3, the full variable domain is GAGVSQSPSNKVTEKGKDVELRCDPISGHTALYWYRQSLGQGLEFLIYFQGNSAPDKSGLPSDRFSAERTGGSVSTLTIQRTQQEDSAVYLCASSSDRGRISNYGYTFGSGTRLTVV.

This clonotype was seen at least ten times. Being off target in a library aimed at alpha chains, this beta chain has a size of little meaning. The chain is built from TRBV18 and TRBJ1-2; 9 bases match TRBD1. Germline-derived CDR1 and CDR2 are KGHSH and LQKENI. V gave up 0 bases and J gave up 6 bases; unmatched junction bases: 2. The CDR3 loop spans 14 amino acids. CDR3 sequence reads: CASSPPWTGDGYTF. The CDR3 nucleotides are TGTGCCAGCTCACCACCGTGGACAGGGGATGGCTACACCTTC.

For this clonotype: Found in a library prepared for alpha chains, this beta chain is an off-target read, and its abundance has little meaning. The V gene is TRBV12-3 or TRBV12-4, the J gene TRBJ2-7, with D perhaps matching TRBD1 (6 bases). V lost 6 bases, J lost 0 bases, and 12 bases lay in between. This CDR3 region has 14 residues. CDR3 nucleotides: TGTGCCAGCAGCATCAACAGGGCCTCCTACGAGCAGTACTTC. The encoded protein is CASSINRASYEQYF.

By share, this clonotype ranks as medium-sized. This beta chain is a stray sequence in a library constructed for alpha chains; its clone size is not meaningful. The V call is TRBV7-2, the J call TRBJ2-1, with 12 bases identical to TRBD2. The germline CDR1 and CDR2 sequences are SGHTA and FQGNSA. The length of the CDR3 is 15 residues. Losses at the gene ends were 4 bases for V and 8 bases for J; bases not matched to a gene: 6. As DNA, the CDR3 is TGTGCCAGCAGCTACCTAGCGGGGGGGCCCCATGAGCAGTTCTTC. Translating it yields CASSYLAGGPHEQFF. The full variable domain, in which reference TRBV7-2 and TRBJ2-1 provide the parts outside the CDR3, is GAGVSQSPSNKVTEKGKDVELRCDPISGHTALYWYRQSLGQGLEFLIYFQGNSAPDKSGLPSDRFSAERTGGSVSTLTIQRTQQEDSAVYLCASSYLAGGPHEQFFGPGTRLTVL.

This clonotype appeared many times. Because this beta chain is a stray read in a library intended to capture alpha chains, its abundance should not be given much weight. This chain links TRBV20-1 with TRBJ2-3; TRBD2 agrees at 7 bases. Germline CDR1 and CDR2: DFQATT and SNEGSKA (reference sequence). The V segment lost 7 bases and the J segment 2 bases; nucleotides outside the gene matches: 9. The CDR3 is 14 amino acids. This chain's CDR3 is CSGAGGGFTDTQYF. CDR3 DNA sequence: TGCAGTGGGGCTGGCGGGGGTTTCACAGATACGCAGTATTTT.

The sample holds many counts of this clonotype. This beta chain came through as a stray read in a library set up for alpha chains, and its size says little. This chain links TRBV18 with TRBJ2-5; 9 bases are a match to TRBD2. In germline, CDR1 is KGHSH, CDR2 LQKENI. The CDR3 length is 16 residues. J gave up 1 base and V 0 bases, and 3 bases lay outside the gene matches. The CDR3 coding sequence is TGTGCCAGCTCACCACCTGGTAGCGGGGGCCAAGAGACCCAGTACTTC. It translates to CASSPPGSGGQETQYF. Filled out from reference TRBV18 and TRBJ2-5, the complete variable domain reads NAGVMQNPRHLVRRRGQEARLRCSPMKGHSHVYWYRQLPEEGLKFMVYLQKENIIDESGMPKERFSAEFPKEGPSILRIQQVVRGDSAAYFCASSPPGSGGQETQYFGPGTRLLVL.

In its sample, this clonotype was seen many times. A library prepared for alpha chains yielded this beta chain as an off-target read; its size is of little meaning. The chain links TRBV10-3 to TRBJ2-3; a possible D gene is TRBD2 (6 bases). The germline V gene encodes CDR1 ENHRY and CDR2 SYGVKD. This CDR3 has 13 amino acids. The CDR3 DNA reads TGTGCTGCCCGTGGCGGGGTTACAGATACGCAGTATTTT. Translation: CAARGGVTDTQYF.

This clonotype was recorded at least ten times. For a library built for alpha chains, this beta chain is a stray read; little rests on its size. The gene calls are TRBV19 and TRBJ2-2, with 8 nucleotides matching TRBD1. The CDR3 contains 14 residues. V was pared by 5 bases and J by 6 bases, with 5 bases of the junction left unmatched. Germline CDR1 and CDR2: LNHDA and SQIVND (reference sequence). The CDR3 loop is CASSRQGFAGELFF. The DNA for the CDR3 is TGTGCCAGTAGTCGACAGGGGTTCGCCGGGGAGCTGTTTTTT.